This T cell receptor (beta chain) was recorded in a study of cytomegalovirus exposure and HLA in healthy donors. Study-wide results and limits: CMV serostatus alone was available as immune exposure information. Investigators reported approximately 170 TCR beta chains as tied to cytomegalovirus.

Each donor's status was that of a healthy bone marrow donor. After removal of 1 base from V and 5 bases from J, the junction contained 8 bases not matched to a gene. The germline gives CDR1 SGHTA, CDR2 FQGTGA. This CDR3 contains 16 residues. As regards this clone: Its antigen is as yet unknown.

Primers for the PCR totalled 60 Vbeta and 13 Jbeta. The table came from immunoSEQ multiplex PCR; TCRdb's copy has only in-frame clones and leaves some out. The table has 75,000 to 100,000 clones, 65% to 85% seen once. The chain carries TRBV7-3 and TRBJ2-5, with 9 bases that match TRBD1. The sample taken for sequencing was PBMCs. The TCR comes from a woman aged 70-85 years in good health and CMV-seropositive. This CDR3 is CASSLRDRAMRETQYF. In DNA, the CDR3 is TGTGCCAGCAGCTTAAGGGACAGGGCTATGAGGGAGACCCAGTACTTC. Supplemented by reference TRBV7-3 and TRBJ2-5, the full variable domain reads GAGVSQTPSNKVTEKGKYVELRCDPISGHTALYWYRQSLGQGPEFLIYFQGTGAADDSGLPNDRFFAVRPEGSVSTLKIQRTERGDSAVYLCASSLRDRAMRETQYFGPGTRLLVL.